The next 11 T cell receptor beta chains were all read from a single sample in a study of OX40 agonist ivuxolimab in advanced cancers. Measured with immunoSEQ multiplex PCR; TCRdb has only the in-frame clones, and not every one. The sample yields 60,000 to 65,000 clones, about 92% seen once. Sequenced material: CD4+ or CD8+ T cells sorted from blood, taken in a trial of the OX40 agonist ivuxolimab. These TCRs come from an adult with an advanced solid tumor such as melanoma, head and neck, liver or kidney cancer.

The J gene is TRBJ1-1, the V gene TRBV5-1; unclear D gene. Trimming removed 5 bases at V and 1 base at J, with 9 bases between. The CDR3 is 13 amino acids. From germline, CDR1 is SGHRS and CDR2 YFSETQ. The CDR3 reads CASRDPQNTEAFF. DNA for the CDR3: TGCGCCAGCAGGGACCCTCAGAACACTGAAGCTTTCTTT.

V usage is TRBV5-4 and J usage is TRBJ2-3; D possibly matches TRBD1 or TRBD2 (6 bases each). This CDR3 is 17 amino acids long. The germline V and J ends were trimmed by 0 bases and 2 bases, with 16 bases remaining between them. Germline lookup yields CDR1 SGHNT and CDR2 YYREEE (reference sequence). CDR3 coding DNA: TGTGCCAGCAGCTTGGGGCTTCCGGGGGCCAACACAGATACGCAGTATTTT. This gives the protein CASSLGLPGANTDTQYF.

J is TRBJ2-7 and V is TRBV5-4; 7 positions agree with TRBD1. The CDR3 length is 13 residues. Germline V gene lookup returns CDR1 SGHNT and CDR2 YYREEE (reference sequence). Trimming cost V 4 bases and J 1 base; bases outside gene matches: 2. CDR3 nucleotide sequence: TGTGCCAGCAGCGGGACAGTTTCCTACGAGCAGTACTTC. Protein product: CASSGTVSYEQYF.

This chain's CDR3 is CASSLVAQSYEQYF. The CDR3 coding sequence is TGCGCCAGCAGCTTGGTGGCACAGTCCTACGAGCAGTACTTC. The rearrangement uses TRBV5-1 and TRBJ2-7, with D unresolved. Trimming removed 0 bases at V and 1 base at J, with 8 bases between. There are 14 residues in the CDR3. Per germline, CDR1 SGHRS and CDR2 YFSETQ.

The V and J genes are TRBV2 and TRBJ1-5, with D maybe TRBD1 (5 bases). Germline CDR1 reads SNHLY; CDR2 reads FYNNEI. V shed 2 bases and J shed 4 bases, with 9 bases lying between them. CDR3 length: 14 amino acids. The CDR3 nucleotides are TGTGCCAGCAGTGAATCGGAGGGGAATCAGCCCCAGCATTTT. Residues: CASSESEGNQPQHF.

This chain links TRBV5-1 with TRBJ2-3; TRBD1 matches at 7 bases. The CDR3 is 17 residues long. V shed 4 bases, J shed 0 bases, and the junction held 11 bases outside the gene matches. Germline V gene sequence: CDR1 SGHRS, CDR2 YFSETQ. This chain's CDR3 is CASSPQATGASTDTQYF. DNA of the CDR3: TGCGCCAGCAGCCCTCAGGCAACAGGGGCGAGCACAGATACGCAGTATTTT.

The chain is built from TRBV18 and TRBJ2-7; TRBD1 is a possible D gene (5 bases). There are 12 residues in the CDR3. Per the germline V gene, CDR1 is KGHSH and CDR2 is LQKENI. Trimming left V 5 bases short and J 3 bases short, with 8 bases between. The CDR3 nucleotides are TGTGCCAGCTCAGCAGACAGCTACGAGCAGTACTTC. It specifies CASSADSYEQYF.

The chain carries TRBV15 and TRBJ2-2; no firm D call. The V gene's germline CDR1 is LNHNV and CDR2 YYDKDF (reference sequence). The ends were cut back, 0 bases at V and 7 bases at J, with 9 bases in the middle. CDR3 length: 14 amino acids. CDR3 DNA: TGTGCCACCAGCAGAGATCAAAATGGCGGGGAGCTGTTTTTT. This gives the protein CATSRDQNGGELFF.

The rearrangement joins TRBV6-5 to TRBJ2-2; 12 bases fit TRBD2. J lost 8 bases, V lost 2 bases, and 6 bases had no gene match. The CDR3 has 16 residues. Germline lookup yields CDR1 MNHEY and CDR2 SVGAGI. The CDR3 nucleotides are TGTGCCAGCAGTTACGGGCTAGCGGGAGGGCCTGGGGAGCTGTTTTTT. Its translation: CASSYGLAGGPGELFF.

The CDR3 here is CASSQTYPQHF. The DNA of the CDR3 is TGTGCCAGCAGTCAGACCTACCCCCAGCATTTT. J is TRBJ1-5 and V is TRBV6-6, with D hard to call. CDR1 is MNHNY, CDR2 SVGAGI, per germline (reference sequence). Trimming left V 5 bases short and J 10 bases short, with 9 bases between. The CDR3 is 11 residues long.

CDR3 loop: CASSPPLGSQETQYF. The CDR3 DNA reads TGTGCCAGCTCACCACCTCTGGGCAGTCAAGAGACCCAGTACTTC. This chain joins TRBV18 and TRBJ2-5, with D unresolved. Germline V gene lookup returns CDR1 KGHSH and CDR2 LQKENI. The CDR3 extends over 15 amino acids. Trimming shortened V by 0 bases and J by 2 bases, and 10 bases separated the two germline ends.